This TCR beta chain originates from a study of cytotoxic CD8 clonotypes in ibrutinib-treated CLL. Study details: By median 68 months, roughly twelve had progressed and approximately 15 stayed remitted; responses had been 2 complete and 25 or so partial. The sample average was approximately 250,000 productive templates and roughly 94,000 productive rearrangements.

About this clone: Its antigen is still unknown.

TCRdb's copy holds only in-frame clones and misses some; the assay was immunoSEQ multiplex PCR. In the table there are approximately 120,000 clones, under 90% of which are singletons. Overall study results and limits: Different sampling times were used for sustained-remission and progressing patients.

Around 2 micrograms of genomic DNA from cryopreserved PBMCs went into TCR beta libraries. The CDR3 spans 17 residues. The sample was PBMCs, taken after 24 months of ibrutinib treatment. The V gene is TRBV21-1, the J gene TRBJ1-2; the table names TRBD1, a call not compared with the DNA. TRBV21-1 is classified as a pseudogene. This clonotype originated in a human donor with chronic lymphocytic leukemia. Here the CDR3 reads CASNPGQGASSGYGYTF. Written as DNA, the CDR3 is TGTGCCAGCAACCCGGGACAGGGGGCCTCTAGCGGGTATGGCTACACCTTC.